This T cell receptor (beta chain) was found in a study of CD8 T cells in ankylosing spondylitis. Study conclusions and caveats: Characteristic of ankylosing spondylitis blood, it appeared, was a TCR beta motif comprising roughly 8 highly homologous variants. A CD8+ phenotype characterized the disease-linked clones, which were relatively rare in peripheral blood. Disease-linked clones reportedly showed significant enrichment in matched ankylosing spondylitis synovial fluid.

There are a few counts of this clonotype. The antigen is undetermined. Construction of TCR beta libraries was performed using quantitative 5'-RACE with molecular barcodes. TCRdb re-called the 5' RACE reads through MiXCR, storing one row per CDR3 protein. The sample contains 150,000 to 200,000 distinct CDR3 sequences, around 16% of which appear only once. Germline CDR1 reads LGHNT; CDR2 reads FRNRAP. With 1 base removed from V and 7 bases from J, the gap between germline ends came to 13 bases. The CDR3 covers 14 residues. This TCR was recovered from a male donor with ankylosing spondylitis or in good health (not recorded which). The J gene is TRBJ1-2, the V gene TRBV12-5; the D gene is possibly TRBD1 (5 bases). Sequences were obtained from blood, either unsorted or a sorted T cell fraction (not recorded which). The CDR3 DNA is TGTGCTAGTGGTTTGGACATCCAGGGTGCTGGCTACACCTTC. Translation gives CASGLDIQGAGYTF.